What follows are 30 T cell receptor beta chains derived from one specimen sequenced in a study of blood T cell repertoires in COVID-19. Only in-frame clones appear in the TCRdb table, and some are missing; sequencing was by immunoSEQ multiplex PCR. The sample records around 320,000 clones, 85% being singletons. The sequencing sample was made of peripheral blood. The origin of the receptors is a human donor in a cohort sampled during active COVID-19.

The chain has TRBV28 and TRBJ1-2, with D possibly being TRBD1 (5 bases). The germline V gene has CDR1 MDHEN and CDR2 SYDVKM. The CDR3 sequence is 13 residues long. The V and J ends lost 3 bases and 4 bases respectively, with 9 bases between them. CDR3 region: CASSFGGSYGYTF. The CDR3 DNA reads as TGTGCCAGCAGTTTCGGGGGTAGCTATGGCTACACCTTC.

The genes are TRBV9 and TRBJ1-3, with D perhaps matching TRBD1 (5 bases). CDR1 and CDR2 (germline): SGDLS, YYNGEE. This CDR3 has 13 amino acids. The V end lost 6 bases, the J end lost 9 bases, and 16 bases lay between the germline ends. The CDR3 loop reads CASNPGPGGTIYF. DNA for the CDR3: TGTGCCAGCAATCCAGGGCCCGGGGGCACCATATATTTT.

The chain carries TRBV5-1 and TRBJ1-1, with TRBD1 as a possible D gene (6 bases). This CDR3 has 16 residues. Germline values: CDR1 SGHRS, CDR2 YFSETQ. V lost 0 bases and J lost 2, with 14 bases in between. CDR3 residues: CASSLAREGVNTEAFF. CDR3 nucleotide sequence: TGCGCCAGCAGCTTGGCCCGGGAGGGGGTCAACACTGAAGCTTTCTTT.

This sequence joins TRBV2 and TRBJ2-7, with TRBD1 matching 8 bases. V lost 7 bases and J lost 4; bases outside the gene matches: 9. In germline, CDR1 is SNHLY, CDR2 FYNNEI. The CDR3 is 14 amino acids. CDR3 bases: TGTGCCAGCAAAGAGGGGCAGGGGGCTTACGAGCAGTACTTC. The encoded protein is CASKEGQGAYEQYF.

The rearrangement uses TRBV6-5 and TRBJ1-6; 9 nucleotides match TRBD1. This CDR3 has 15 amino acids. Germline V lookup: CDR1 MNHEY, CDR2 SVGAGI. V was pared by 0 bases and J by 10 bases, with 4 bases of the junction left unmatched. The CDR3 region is CASSYSLTGGSPLHF. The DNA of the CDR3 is TGTGCCAGCAGTTACTCTCTGACAGGGGGATCACCCCTCCACTTT.

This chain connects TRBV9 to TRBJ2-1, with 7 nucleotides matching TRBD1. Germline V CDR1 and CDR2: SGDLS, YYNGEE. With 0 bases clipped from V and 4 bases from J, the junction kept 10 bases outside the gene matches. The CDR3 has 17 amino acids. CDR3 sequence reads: CASSVDPTGLVYNEQFF. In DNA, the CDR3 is TGTGCCAGCAGCGTAGATCCGACAGGGTTGGTTTACAATGAGCAGTTCTTC.

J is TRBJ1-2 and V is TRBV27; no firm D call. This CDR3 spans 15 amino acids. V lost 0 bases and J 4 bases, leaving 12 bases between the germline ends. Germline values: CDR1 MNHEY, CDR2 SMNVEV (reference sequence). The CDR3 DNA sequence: TGTGCCAGCAGTTTATCCCCAGGAAAGAGCTATGGCTACACCTTC. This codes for CASSLSPGKSYGYTF.

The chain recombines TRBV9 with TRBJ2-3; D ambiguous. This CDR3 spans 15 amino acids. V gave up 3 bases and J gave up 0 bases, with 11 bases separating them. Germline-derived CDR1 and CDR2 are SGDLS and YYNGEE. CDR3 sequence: CASSEARWSTDTQYF. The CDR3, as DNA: TGTGCCAGCAGCGAGGCCAGGTGGAGCACAGATACGCAGTATTTT.

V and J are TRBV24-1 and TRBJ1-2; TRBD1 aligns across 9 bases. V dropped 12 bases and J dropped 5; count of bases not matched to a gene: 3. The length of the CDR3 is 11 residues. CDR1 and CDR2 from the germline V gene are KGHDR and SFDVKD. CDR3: CAAGTGYGYTF. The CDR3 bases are TGTGCCGCCGGGACAGGGTATGGCTACACCTTC.

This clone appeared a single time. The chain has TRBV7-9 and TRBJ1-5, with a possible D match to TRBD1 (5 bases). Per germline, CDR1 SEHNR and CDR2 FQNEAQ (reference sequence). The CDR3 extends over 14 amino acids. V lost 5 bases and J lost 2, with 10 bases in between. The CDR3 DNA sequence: TGTGCCAGCAGCCCTGGGACTGGCAATCAGCCCCAGCATTTT. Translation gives CASSPGTGNQPQHF.

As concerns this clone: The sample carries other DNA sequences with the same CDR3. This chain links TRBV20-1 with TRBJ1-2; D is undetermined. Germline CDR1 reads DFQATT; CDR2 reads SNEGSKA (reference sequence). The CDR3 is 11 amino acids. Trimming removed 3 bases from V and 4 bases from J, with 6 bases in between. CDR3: CSARRGYGYTF. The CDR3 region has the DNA TGCAGTGCTAGGCGGGGCTATGGCTACACCTTC.

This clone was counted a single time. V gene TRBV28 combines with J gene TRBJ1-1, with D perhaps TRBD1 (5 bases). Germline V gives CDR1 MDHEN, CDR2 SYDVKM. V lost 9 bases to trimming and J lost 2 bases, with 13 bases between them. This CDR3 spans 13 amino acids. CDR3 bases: TGTGCCAGTAAGACAGCGCTTAACACTGAAGCTTTCTTT. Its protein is CASKTALNTEAFF.

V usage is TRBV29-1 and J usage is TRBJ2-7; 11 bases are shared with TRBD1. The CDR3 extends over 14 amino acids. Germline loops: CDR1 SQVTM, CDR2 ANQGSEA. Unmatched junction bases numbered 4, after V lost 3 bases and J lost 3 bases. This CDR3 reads CSVDAGTGGYEQYF. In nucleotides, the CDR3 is TGCAGCGTTGATGCCGGGACAGGGGGCTACGAGCAGTACTTC.

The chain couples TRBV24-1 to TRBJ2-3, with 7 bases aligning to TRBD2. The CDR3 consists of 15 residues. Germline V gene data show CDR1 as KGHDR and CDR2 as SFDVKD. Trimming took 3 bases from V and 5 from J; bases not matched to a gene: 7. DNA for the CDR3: TGTGCCACCAGTGATCCGGCGGAGCGGGGAGATACGCAGTATTTT. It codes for CATSDPAERGDTQYF.

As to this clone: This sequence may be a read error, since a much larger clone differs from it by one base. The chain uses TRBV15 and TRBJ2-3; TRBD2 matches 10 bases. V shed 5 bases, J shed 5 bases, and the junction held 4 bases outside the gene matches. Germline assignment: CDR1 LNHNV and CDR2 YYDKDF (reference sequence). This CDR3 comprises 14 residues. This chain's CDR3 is CATSGTSAIDTQYF. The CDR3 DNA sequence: TGTGCCACCAGCGGGACTAGCGCCATAGATACGCAGTATTTT. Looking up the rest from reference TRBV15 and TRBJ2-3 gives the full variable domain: DAMVIQNPRYQVTQFGKPVTLSCSQTLNHNVMYWYQQKSSQAPKLLFHYYDKDFNNEADTPDNFQSRRPNTSFCFLDIRSPGLGDTAMYLCATSGTSAIDTQYFGPGTRLTVL.

The DNA for the CDR3 is TGTGCCAGCAGCCGGGGACTAGCGGGGAGCTCCTACAATGAGCAGTTCTTC. Translation gives CASSRGLAGSSYNEQFF. The rearrangement links TRBV7-8 to TRBJ2-1, with 13 bases lining up with TRBD2. CDR3 length: 17 residues. Germline-derived CDR1 and CDR2 are SGHVS and FQNEAQ. Trimming at V came to 5 bases and at J to 0 bases, leaving 4 bases not matched to a gene.

The CDR3, as DNA: TGCGCCAGCAGCACCCAACAGGGGTCGGCCTATGGCTACACCTTC. Translating gives CASSTQQGSAYGYTF. V usage is TRBV4-1 and J usage is TRBJ1-2, with 7 bases that match TRBD1. The ends lost 5 bases at V and 4 bases at J; junction bases unmatched: 10. The germline CDR1 and CDR2 sequences are MGHRA and YSYEKL. The CDR3 covers 15 residues.

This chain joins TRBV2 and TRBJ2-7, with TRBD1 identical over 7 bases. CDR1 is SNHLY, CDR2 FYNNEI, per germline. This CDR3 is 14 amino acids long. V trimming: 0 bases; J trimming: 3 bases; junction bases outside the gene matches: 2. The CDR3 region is CASSEARQGYEQYF. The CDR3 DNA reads TGTGCCAGCAGTGAAGCCAGACAGGGCTACGAGCAGTACTTC.

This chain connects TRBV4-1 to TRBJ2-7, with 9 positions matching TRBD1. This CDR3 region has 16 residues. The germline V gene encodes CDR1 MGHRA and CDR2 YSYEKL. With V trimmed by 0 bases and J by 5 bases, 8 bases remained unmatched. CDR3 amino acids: CASSQDPSDRGDEQYF. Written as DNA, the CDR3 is TGCGCCAGCAGCCAAGATCCATCGGACAGGGGTGACGAGCAGTACTTC.

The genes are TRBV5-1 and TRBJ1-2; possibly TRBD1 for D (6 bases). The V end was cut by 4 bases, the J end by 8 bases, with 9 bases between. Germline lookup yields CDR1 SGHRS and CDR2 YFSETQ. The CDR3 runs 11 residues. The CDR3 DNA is TGCGCCAGCAGCGCCAGGGGCGGCTACACCTTC. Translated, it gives CASSARGGYTF.

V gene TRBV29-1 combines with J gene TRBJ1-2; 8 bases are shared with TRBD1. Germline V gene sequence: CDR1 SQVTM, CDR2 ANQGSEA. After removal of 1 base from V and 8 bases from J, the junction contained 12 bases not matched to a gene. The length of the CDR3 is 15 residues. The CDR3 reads CSVEGGRTGLYGYTF. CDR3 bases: TGCAGCGTTGAAGGGGGCAGGACAGGGCTATACGGCTACACCTTC.

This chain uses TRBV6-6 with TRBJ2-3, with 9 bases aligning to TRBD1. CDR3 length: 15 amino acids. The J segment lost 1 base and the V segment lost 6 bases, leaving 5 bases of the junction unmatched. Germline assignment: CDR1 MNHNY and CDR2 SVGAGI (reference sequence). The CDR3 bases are TGTGCCAGCAGATTGGACAGGGGCGGCACAGATACGCAGTATTTT. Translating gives CASRLDRGGTDTQYF.

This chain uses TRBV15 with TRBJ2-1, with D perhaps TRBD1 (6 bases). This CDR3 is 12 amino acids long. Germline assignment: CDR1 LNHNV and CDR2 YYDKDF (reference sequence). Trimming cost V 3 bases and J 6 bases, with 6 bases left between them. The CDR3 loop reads CATSSRGNEQFF. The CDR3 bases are TGTGCCACCAGCAGCAGGGGCAATGAGCAGTTCTTC.

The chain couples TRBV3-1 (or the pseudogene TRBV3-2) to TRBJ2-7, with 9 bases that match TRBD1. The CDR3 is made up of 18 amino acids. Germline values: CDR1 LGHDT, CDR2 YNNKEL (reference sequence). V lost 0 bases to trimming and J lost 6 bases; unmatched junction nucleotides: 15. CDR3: CASSQDEWTGVSAAEQYF. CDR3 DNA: TGTGCCAGCAGCCAAGATGAATGGACAGGGGTCTCCGCGGCCGAGCAGTACTTC.

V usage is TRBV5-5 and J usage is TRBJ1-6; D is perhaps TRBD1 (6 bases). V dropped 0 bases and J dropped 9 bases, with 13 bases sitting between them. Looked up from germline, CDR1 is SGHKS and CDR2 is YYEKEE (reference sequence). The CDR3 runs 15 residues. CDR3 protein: CASSLVGTIFSPLHF. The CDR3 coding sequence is TGTGCCAGCAGCTTGGTCGGGACAATCTTTTCACCCCTCCACTTT. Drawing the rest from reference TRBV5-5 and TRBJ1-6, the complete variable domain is DAGVTQSPTHLIKTRGQQVTLRCSPISGHKSVSWYQQVLGQGPQFIFQYYEKEERGRGNFPDRFSARQFPNYSSELNVNALLLGDSALYLCASSLVGTIFSPLHFGNGTRLTVT.

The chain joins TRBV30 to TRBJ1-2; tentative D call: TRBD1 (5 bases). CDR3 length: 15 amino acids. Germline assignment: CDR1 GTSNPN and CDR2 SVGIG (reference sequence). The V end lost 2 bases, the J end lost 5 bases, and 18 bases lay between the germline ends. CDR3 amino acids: CAWSLGADTLYGYTF. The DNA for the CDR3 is TGTGCCTGGAGTTTAGGGGCCGATACCCTTTATGGCTACACCTTC. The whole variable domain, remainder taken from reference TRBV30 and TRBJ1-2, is SQTIHQWPATLVQPVGSPLSLECTVEGTSNPNLYWYRQAAGRGLQLLFYSVGIGQISSEVPQNLSASRPQDRQFILSSKKLLLSDSGFYLCAWSLGADTLYGYTFGSGTRLTVV.

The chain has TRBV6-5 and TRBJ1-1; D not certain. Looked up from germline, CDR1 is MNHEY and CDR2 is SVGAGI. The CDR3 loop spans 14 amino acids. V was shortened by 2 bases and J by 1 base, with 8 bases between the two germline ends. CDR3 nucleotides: TGTGCCAGCAGTTACGTTTCGGGGAACACTGAAGCTTTCTTT. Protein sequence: CASSYVSGNTEAFF.

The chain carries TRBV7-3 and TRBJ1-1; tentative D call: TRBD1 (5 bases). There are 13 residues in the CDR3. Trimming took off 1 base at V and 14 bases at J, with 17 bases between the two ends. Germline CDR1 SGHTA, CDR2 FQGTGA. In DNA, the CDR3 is TGTGCCAGCAGCTTAAATAGCGGGGGGGAGGCCTTCTTT. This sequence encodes CASSLNSGGEAFF.

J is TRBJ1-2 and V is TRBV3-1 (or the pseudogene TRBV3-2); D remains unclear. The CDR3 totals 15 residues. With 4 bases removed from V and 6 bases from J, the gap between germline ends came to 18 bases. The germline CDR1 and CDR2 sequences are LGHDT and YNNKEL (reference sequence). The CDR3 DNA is TGTGCCAGCAGCCCCAAGGGAGCAGAAATAGATGGCTACACCTTC. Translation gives CASSPKGAEIDGYTF.

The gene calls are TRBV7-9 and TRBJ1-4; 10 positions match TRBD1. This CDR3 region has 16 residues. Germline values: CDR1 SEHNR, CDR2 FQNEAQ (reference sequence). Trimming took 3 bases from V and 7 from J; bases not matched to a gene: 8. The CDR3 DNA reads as TGTGCCAGCAGCTTCCCGGGACAGGGGTTTGGTGAAAAACTGTTTTTT. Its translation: CASSFPGQGFGEKLFF. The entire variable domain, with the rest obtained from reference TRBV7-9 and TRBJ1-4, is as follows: DTGVSQNPRHKITKRGQNVTFRCDPISEHNRLYWYRQTLGQGPEFLTYFQNEAQLEKSRLLSDRFSAERPKGSFSTLEIQRTEQGDSAMYLCASSFPGQGFGEKLFFGSGTQLSVL.